The 28 T cell receptor beta chains below come from one sample, sequenced in a study of CXCR3-negative and CXCR3-positive naive CD8 T cells. Carrying UMI labels, the TRB cDNA libraries were prepared through 5' RACE. One entry per CDR3 protein, without DNA, is what TCRdb gives after re-calling the 5' RACE reads. This sample's clone table lists roughly 48,000 distinct CDR3 sequences. Sequencing was carried out using memory CD8+ T cells from blood. The receptor set was obtained from a human donor in good health. Some clones in this sample may be carry-over from other donors' samples.

The chain recombines TRBV5-1 with TRBJ2-1. CDR1 is SGHRS and CDR2 is YFSETQ in the germline V gene. The CDR3 has 12 residues. This CDR3 is CASSLYGDEQFF.

In terms of frequency, this clonotype is medium-sized (0.01 to 0.1%). The rearrangement joins TRBV20-1 to TRBJ1-5. The CDR3 spans 14 residues. Per germline, CDR1 DFQATT and CDR2 SNEGSKA (reference sequence). CDR3 residues: CSARVGASNQPQHF.

V and J are TRBV6-2 or TRBV6-3 and TRBJ1-1; as DNA is missing, the TRBD1 call by TCRdb cannot be tested. Looked up from germline, CDR1 is MNHEY and CDR2 is SVGEGT. The CDR3 totals 11 residues. This CDR3 reads CASRWGTEAFF.

The V call is TRBV28, the J call TRBJ2-1; TCRdb designates TRBD2, a call that cannot be tested without DNA. This CDR3 has 15 residues. Looked up from germline, CDR1 is MDHEN and CDR2 is SYDVKM. The CDR3 sequence is CASSLRGSRYNEQFF. The full variable domain, completed using reference TRBV28 and TRBJ2-1, is DVKVTQSSRYLVKRTGEKVFLECVQDMDHENMFWYRQDPGLGLRLIYFSYDVKMKEKGDIPEGYSVSREKKERFSLILESASTNQTSMYLCASSLRGSRYNEQFFGPGTRLTVL.

The V gene is TRBV20-1, the J gene TRBJ2-7; TCRdb's D call, TRBD1, is unchecked because there is no DNA. This CDR3 has 12 residues. The V gene's germline CDR1 is DFQATT and CDR2 SNEGSKA (reference sequence). The CDR3 spells CSAETRRDEQYF.

The rearrangement uses TRBV10-2 and TRBJ2-1; there is no DNA to check the TCRdb D call of TRBD1. CDR1 is WSHSY, CDR2 SAAADI, per germline. The length of the CDR3 is 15 residues. CDR3 sequence reads: CASSARQGMWNEQFF.

The chain combines TRBV27 with TRBJ1-5; as DNA is missing, the TRBD1 call by TCRdb cannot be tested. From germline, CDR1 is MNHEY and CDR2 SMNVEV (reference sequence). The CDR3 has 15 residues. The CDR3 here is CASSWGQGSNQPQHF.

The rearrangement links TRBV10-3 to TRBJ2-4; TCRdb outputs TRBD1, but without DNA this stays unchecked. The V gene's germline CDR1 is ENHRY and CDR2 SYGVKD. CDR3 length: 15 amino acids. CDR3 sequence reads: CAISESGRAQNIQYF.

V is TRBV4-3 and J is TRBJ2-1. This CDR3 spans 17 amino acids. The germline V gene has CDR1 LGHNA and CDR2 YSLEER. This CDR3 is CASSQDTGDNPYNEQFF.

This chain connects TRBV29-1 to TRBJ1-1. The germline gives CDR1 SQVTM, CDR2 ANQGSEA. The CDR3 is made up of 13 amino acids. CDR3 sequence reads: CSVEDQWNTEAFF.

The chain carries TRBV6-5 and TRBJ1-6; the TRBD1 assignment by TCRdb is unverifiable without DNA. Germline-derived CDR1 and CDR2 are MNHEY and SVGAGI. This CDR3 is built from 16 residues. This chain's CDR3 is CASSSGGAVYNSPLHF.

The rearrangement links TRBV4-3 to TRBJ2-4; the D call from TCRdb, TRBD2, cannot be confirmed without DNA. The CDR3 covers 14 residues. Looked up from germline, CDR1 is LGHNA and CDR2 is YSLEER. This CDR3 is CASSHGTSGDIQYF.

J is TRBJ2-1 and V is TRBV5-1; TCRdb's D call of TRBD2 is untestable without DNA. CDR1 SGHRS and CDR2 YFSETQ come from the germline V gene. This CDR3 contains 13 residues. CDR3 residues: CASSLGGSLWEFF.

The genes are TRBV28 and TRBJ2-2. The CDR3 totals 13 residues. CDR1 and CDR2 (germline): MDHEN, SYDVKM. The chain's CDR3 is CASSFSNTGELFF.

This chain uses TRBV5-1 with TRBJ2-7; the D call of TRBD1 rests on TCRdb alone, since no DNA is present to check it. This CDR3 has 14 amino acids. CDR1 is SGHRS, CDR2 YFSETQ, per germline. The CDR3 loop reads CASSSGTVYYEQYF.

V gene TRBV19 combines with J gene TRBJ2-5; TCRdb lists TRBD2, though no DNA is available to test this call. The germline CDR1 and CDR2 sequences are LNHDA and SQIVND (reference sequence). CDR3 length equals 15 residues. The CDR3 sequence: CASSRWTAGGETQYF.

The genes are TRBV28 and TRBJ2-7; the D gene TCRdb calls, TRBD1, cannot be checked with no DNA. This CDR3 is 16 amino acids long. The germline CDR1 and CDR2 sequences are MDHEN and SYDVKM. CDR3 amino acids: CASSLAAGTGTYEQYF.

The genes are TRBV25-1 and TRBJ2-5; the D gene TCRdb calls, TRBD2, cannot be checked with no DNA. Germline CDR1 MGHDK, CDR2 SYGVNS. CDR3 length: 13 residues. CDR3 in amino acids: CASRGGGGETQYF.

V and J are TRBV6-1 and TRBJ1-5. Germline CDR1 and CDR2: MNHNS and SASEGT. The CDR3 is 14 residues long. CDR3 residues: CASSAGEVNQPQHF.

This rearrangement joins TRBV29-1 to TRBJ2-1; TCRdb picks TRBD2, but there is no DNA to check that call. The CDR3 is made up of 17 amino acids. Germline V lookup: CDR1 SQVTM, CDR2 ANQGSEA. CDR3: CSVDWGFGTSEYNEQFF.

The rearrangement joins TRBV6-1 to TRBJ2-1; TCRdb names TRBD1, which stays unverified in the absence of DNA. Germline assignment: CDR1 MNHNS and CDR2 SASEGT. The CDR3 length is 15 residues. The CDR3 loop reads CASSDEGGGYNEQFF.

The genes are TRBV12-3 or TRBV12-4 and TRBJ2-5. The CDR3 length is 12 residues. The CDR3 loop is CASSLGEETQYF.

The CDR3 loop is CASRPYPGDIYEQYF. The chain recombines TRBV6-2 or TRBV6-3 with TRBJ2-7; the D gene TCRdb calls, TRBD1, cannot be checked with no DNA. Germline loops: CDR1 MNHEY, CDR2 SVGEGT. The CDR3 sequence is 15 residues long.

The gene calls are TRBV5-8 and TRBJ2-1; absent DNA, TCRdb's TRBD1 call cannot be checked. Germline V lookup: CDR1 SGHTS, CDR2 YDEGEE. This CDR3 region has 14 residues. Here the CDR3 reads CASSPGPSEDEQFF.

The CDR3: CASSLGQGANTEAFF. The chain is built from TRBV7-9 and TRBJ1-1; TCRdb proposes TRBD1, but this gene call is untestable without DNA. Germline loops: CDR1 SEHNR, CDR2 FQNEAQ (reference sequence). The CDR3 consists of 15 residues.

The chain is built from TRBV29-1 and TRBJ2-7; TCRdb proposes TRBD1, but this gene call is untestable without DNA. The CDR3 is 13 residues long. Germline values: CDR1 SQVTM, CDR2 ANQGSEA. The CDR3 protein is CSVERDNSYEQYF.

This chain uses TRBV7-9 with TRBJ2-7; TCRdb selects TRBD2, and the lack of DNA leaves this call unchecked. Germline-derived CDR1 and CDR2 are SEHNR and FQNEAQ (reference sequence). The CDR3 extends over 16 amino acids. The CDR3 region is CASSPRTSGDPYEQYF.

The chain employs TRBV7-9 and TRBJ2-7; lacking DNA, the TRBD2 call made by TCRdb goes unchecked. The CDR3 runs to 15 residues. CDR1 SEHNR and CDR2 FQNEAQ come from the germline V gene (reference sequence). The CDR3 region is CASSSPRGGAYEQYF. The full variable domain, with the rest looked up from reference TRBV7-9 and TRBJ2-7, is DTGVSQNPRHKITKRGQNVTFRCDPISEHNRLYWYRQTLGQGPEFLTYFQNEAQLEKSRLLSDRFSAERPKGSFSTLEIQRTEQGDSAMYLCASSSPRGGAYEQYFGPGTRLTVT.